This T cell receptor (beta chain) was profiled in a study of CD8+CD57+ T cells in acquired aplastic anemia. Study-level points and caveats: Patients and controls turned out to have twenty-nine CD8+ CDR3 sequences in common.

TCR beta VDJ combinations and CDR3 sequences were profiled from genomic DNA. TCRdb reprocessed the reads with MiXCR, giving one entry per CDR3 protein. The sample includes just over 450,000 distinct CDR3 sequences, less than 35% of them seen just once. CDR3 size: 14 residues. Trimming cost V 0 bases and J 5 bases, with 13 bases left between them. Germline-derived CDR1 and CDR2 are DFQATT and SNEGSKA (reference sequence). Only patients with CD8+CD57+ cell expansion on flow cytometry were chosen for sequencing. Each of the patients presented with severe acquired aplastic anemia. This clonotype was picked up many times. As yet, its antigen is unknown.

The rearrangement links TRBV20-1 to TRBJ2-5; no firm D call. The sequenced material came from sorted CD4+, CD8+, or CD8+CD57+ T cells (not recorded which) from PBMCs. The sequence was obtained from a human donor with aplastic anemia. The CDR3 reads CSARDLRVGETQYF. The CDR3 nucleotides are TGCAGTGCTAGAGATCTTAGGGTGGGGGAGACCCAGTACTTC.